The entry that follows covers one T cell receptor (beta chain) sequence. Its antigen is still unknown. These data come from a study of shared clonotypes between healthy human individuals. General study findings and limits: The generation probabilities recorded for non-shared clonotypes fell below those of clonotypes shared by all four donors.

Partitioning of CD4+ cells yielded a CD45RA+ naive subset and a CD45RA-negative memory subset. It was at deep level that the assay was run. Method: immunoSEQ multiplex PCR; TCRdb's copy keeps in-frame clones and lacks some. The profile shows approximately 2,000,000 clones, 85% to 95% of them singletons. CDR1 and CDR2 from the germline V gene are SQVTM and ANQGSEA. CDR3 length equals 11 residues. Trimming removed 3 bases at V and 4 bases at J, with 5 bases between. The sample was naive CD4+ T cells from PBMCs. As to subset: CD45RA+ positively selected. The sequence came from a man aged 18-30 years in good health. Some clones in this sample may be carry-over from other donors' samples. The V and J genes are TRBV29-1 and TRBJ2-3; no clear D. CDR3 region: CSVDSSDTQYF. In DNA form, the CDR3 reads TGCAGCGTTGACAGTTCAGATACGCAGTATTTT.